Sequencing of this TCR beta chain was carried out in a study of human T cells and chemical hapten exposure. General study points: In the PT1 data, expanded TCR counts showed a positive correlation with patch test score.

This sample's time point: patch test 1, 2 weeks after DPC sensitization. Documented treatment: therapeutic diphenylcyclopropenone sensitization with weekly scalp DPC. In its sample, this clonotype was seen many times. Its antigen is undetermined. During construction of the library, unique molecular identifiers were attached to individual cDNA molecules for quantitative, reproducible TCR counting. A single record per CDR3 protein comes from TCRdb applying MiXCR to the RACE reads. The profile shows about 120,000 distinct CDR3 sequences, over 10% of them singletons. Source: whole blood, taken in connection with sensitization to the hapten diphenylcyclopropenone (DPC). This receptor was identified in a woman aged 50 to 65 with alopecia areata. Some clones in this sample may be carry-over from other donors' samples.

The CDR3 sequence: CSVRGGSRVPDTQYF. The CDR3 DNA reads as TGCAGCGTCCGGGGGGGCAGCAGGGTCCCAGATACGCAGTATTTT. The rearrangement uses TRBV29-1 and TRBJ2-3, with TRBD2 matching over 8 bases. Germline loops: CDR1 SQVTM, CDR2 ANQGSEA. The V segment lost 6 bases and the J segment 4 bases; nucleotides outside the gene matches: 12. CDR3 size: 15 residues.